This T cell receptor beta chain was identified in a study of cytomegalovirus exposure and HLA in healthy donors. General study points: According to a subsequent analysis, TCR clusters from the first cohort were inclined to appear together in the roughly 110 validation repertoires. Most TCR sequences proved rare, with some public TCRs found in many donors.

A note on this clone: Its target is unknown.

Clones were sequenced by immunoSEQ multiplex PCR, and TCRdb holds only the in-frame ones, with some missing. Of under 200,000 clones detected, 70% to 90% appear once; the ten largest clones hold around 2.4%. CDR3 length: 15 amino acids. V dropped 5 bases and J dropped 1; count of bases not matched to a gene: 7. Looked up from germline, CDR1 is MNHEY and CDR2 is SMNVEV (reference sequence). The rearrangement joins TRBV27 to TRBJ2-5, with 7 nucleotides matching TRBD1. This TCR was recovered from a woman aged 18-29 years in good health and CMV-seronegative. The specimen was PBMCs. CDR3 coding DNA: TGTGCCAGCAGTAACGGCAGGGGGACCCAAGAGACCCAGTACTTC. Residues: CASSNGRGTQETQYF.